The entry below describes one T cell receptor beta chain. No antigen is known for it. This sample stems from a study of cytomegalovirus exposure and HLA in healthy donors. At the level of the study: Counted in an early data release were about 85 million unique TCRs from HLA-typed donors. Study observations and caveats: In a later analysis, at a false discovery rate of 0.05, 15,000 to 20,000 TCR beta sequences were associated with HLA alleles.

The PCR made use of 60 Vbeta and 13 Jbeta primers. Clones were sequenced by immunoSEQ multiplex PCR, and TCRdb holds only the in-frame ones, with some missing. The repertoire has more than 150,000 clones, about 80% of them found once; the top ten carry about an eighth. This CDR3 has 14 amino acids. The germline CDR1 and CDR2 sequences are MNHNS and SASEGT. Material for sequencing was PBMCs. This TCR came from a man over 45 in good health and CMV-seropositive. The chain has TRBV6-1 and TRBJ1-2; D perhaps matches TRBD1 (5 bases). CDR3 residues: CASGGAANNYGYTF. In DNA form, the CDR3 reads TGTGCTAGCGGAGGGGCCGCCAATAACTATGGCTACACCTTC.